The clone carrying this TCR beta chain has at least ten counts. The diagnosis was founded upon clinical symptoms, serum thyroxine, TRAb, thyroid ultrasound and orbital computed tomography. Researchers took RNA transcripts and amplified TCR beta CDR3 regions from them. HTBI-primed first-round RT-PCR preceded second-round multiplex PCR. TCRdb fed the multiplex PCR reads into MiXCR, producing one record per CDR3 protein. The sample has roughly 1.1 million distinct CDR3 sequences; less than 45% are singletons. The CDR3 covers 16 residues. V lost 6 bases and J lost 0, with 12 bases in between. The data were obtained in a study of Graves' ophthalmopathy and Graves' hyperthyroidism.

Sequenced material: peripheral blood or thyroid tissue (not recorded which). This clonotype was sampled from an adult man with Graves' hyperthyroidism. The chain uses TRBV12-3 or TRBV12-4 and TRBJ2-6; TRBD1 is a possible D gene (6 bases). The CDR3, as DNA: TGTGCCAGCAGGAAGGGACAACTCTCTGGGGCCAACGTCCTGACTTTC. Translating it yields CASRKGQLSGANVLTF.